This T cell receptor (beta chain) comes out of a study of OX40 agonist ivuxolimab in advanced cancers. Clones were sequenced by immunoSEQ multiplex PCR, and TCRdb holds only the in-frame ones, with some missing. Of some 91,000 clones detected, 87% appear once; the ten largest clones hold 3.5% to 5.5%. CDR3 size: 11 residues. Trimming left V 6 bases short and J 3 bases short, with 8 bases between. Germline V gives CDR1 GTSNPN, CDR2 SVGIG (reference sequence). The sequencing used CD4+ or CD8+ T cells sorted from blood, collected in a trial of the OX40 agonist ivuxolimab. The receptor comes from an adult with an advanced solid tumor such as melanoma, head and neck, liver or kidney cancer. The chain links TRBV30 to TRBJ1-2; D gene ambiguous. Written as DNA, the CDR3 is TGTGCCTGTATGGTGGACTATGGCTACACCTTC. It encodes CACMVDYGYTF.